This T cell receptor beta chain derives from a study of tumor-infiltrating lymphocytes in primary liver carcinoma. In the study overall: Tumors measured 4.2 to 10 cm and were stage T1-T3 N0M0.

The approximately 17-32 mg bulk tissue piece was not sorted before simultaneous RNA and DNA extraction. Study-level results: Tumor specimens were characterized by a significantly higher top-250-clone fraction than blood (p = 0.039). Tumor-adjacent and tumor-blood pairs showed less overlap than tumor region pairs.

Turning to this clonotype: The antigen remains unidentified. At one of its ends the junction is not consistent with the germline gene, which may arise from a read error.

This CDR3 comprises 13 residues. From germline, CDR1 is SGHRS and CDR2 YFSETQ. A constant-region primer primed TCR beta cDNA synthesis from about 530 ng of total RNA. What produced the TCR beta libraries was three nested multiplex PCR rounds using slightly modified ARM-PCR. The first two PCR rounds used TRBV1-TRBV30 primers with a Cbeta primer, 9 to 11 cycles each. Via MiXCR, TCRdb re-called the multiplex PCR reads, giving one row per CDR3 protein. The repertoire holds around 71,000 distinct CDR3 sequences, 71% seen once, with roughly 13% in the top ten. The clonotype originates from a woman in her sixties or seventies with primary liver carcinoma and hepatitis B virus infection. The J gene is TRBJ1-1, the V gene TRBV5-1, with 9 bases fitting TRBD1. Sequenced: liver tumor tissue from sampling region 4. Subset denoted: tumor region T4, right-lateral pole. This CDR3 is CASSWGQGGEALF. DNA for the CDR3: TGCGCCAGCAGCTGGGGACAGGGTGGTGAAGCTCTCTTT.